A few counts support the clone carrying this T cell receptor beta chain. Its antigen is not identified. The data were obtained in a study of identical twins. Study-wide points: Excess sharing between twins was weaker in beta out-of-frame sequences.

TCRdb analysed the 5' RACE reads with MiXCR anew, one entry per CDR3 protein. The table includes around 530,000 distinct CDR3 sequences, 13% to 15% detected once. Per germline, CDR1 MGHDK and CDR2 SYGVNS. V lost 1 base and J lost 1, with 11 bases in between. The CDR3 consists of 16 residues. This sample was also put to use in a study of yellow fever vaccine responses in identical twins. This second study notes: The authors reported partly convergent, partly personalized vaccine responses in identical twins.

The TCR originated in a woman aged 18-30 years in good health. The chain is built from TRBV25-1 and TRBJ1-5; D possibly corresponds to TRBD1 (5 bases). The sample consisted of CD4+ T cells sorted from blood. The CDR3 coding sequence is TGTGCCAGCAGTGAATCTGGCAGGGAGAGCAATCAGCCCCAGCATTTT. This gives the protein CASSESGRESNQPQHF.